The T cell receptor beta chain under discussion was sequenced for a study of CD8+CD57+ T cells in acquired aplastic anemia. For the study at large: Sorting CD4+ and CD8+ cells gave DNA averaging approximately 3 ug. Findings of the study overall: Patients shared under 30 CD8+ CDR3 sequences with controls.

Sequencing was done on patients that had shown CD8+CD57+ cell expansion by flow cytometry. The enrolled patients all had severe acquired aplastic anemia. All patients were therapy-naive when blood was sampled. V gave up 0 bases and J gave up 2 bases, with 10 bases separating them. The CDR3 is 15 residues long. Germline values: CDR1 MGHRA, CDR2 YSYEKL. The template for TCR beta VDJ and CDR3 sequence profiling was genomic DNA. One entry per CDR3 protein results from TCRdb running MiXCR on the reads. The repertoire holds approximately 170,000 distinct CDR3 sequences, with approximately 44% as singletons. There are many counts of this clonotype. Its antigen is as yet unknown.

The chain combines TRBV4-1 with TRBJ2-5; D possibly corresponds to TRBD1 (6 bases). The origin of this receptor is a human donor with aplastic anemia. Sequencing was performed on sorted CD4+, CD8+, or CD8+CD57+ T cells (not recorded which) from PBMCs. CDR3 sequence (DNA): TGCGCCAGCAGCCAAGAGGGACATCTACAAGAGACCCAGTACTTC. Translation gives CASSQEGHLQETQYF.